The following is a T cell receptor (beta chain) sequence with its context. This entry is derived from a study of monozygotic twins with inflammatory bowel disease. CDR1 LGHNA and CDR2 YNFKEQ come from the germline V gene. The CDR3 totals 17 residues. Two nested PCRs, run for approximately 17 and 9 cycles, were applied to TCRalpha and TCRbeta cDNA. TCRdb reprocessed the 5' RACE reads and stores each CDR3 protein as one record, lacking DNA. This sample's table reports about 380,000 distinct CDR3 sequences. This rearrangement joins TRBV4-2 to TRBJ2-1; TCRdb outputs TRBD1, but without DNA this stays unchecked. The clonotype comes from a human donor with ulcerative colitis or Crohn's disease, or a healthy co-twin of an affected twin (not recorded which). Material: blood. The CDR3 protein is CASSQELGRGDYNEQFF.